The subject of this entry is one TCR beta chain. The data belong to a study of early T cells in non-severe SARS-CoV-2 infection. On the study more broadly: The authors sequenced bulk RNA from unsorted whole blood, leaving chains unpaired.

V shed 5 bases and J shed 4 bases, with 9 bases lying between them. Germline CDR1 and CDR2: SGHVS and FQNEAQ. This CDR3 region has 12 residues. The TCR library protocol was used to attach unique molecular identifiers. These identifiers were attached to individual cDNA molecules. Via MiXCR, TCRdb re-called the 5' RACE reads, giving one row per CDR3 protein. This sample yields 75,000 to 80,000 distinct CDR3 sequences, of which roughly a sixth are seen a single time; approximately 2.9% belongs to the top ten. The rearrangement links TRBV7-8 to TRBJ2-7; D not certain. Source material: whole blood. The sequence derives from an adult who was a healthcare worker with PCR-confirmed SARS-CoV-2 infection or an uninfected control (not recorded which). In DNA, the CDR3 is TGTGCCAGCAGCCAGACCGTATACGAGCAGTACTTC. Amino acids: CASSQTVYEQYF. The variable domain in full, completed from reference TRBV7-8 and TRBJ2-7, reads GAGVSQSPRYKVAKRGQDVALRCDPISGHVSLFWYQQALGQGPEFLTYFQNEAQLDKSGLPSDRFFAERPEGSVSTLKIQRTQQEDSAVYLCASSQTVYEQYFGPGTRLTVT.